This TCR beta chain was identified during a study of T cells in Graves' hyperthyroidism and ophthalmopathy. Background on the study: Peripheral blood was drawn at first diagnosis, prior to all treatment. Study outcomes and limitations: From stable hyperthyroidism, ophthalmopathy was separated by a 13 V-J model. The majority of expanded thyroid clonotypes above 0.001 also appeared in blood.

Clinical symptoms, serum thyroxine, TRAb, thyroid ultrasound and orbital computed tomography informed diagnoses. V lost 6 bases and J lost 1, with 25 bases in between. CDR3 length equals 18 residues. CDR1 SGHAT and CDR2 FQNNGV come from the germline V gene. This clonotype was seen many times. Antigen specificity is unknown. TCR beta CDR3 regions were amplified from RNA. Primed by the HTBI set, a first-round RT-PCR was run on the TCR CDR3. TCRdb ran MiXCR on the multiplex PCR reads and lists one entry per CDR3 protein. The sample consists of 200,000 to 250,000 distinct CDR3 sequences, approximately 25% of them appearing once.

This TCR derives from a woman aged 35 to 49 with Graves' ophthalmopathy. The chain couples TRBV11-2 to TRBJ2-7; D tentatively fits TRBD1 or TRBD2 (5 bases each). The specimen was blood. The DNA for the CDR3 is TGTGCCAGCAGTCCGATTTCGAGGGGCTCACATGTTTCCTACGAGCAGTACTTC. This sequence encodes CASSPISRGSHVSYEQYF.